This TCR beta chain was sequenced for a study of cytomegalovirus exposure and HLA in healthy donors. Amplification used 60 Vbeta primers and 13 Jbeta primers. Sequencing used immunoSEQ multiplex PCR; TCRdb keeps in-frame clones, though not all of them. In all, the sample yields about 160,000 clones. The specimen was PBMCs. The sequence came from a man aged 30-40 years in good health and CMV-seronegative.

The CDR3 reads CAISEFEGANEKLFF. CDR3 sequence (DNA): TGTGCCATCAGTGAGTTCGAGGGAGCTAATGAAAAACTGTTTTTT. The gene calls are TRBV10-3 and TRBJ1-4, with D unresolved. V was pared by 1 base and J by 3 bases, with 9 bases between. The germline CDR1 and CDR2 sequences are ENHRY and SYGVKD. The CDR3 spans 15 residues.